Following are 10 T cell receptor beta chains from one sample sequenced in a study of T cell responses to AZD1222 COVID-19 vaccine. The assay was immunoSEQ multiplex PCR, and TCRdb's table has in-frame clones only and misses some. Of 100,000 or so clones listed, roughly 90% were seen once; the top ten hold 2.5%. Material: peripheral blood, obtained on day 0 of AZD1222 vaccination. Receptors were obtained from an adult in good health.

The CDR3 DNA sequence: TGTGCCAGCAGCGAGACTTTGGGACACGTTTACGAGCAGTACTTC. Protein product: CASSETLGHVYEQYF. The rearrangement links TRBV28 to TRBJ2-7; possibly TRBD1 for D (6 bases). This CDR3 has 15 residues. The ends were cut back, 6 bases at V and 4 bases at J, with 19 bases in the middle. In germline, CDR1 is MDHEN, CDR2 SYDVKM.

The chain links TRBV6-2 or TRBV6-3 to TRBJ1-2; 8 bases match TRBD1. Germline trimming cut 6 bases from V and 4 bases from J; bases unmatched to any gene: 4. The CDR3 covers 13 residues. Germline assignment: CDR1 MNHEY and CDR2 SVGEGT. In nucleotides, the CDR3 is TGTGCCAGCAGCGACAGGGGAATCTATGGCTACACCTTC. Amino acids: CASSDRGIYGYTF.

This clone is medium-sized in the sample. This chain joins TRBV4-1 and TRBJ2-7; D is possibly TRBD1 (7 bases). Trimming pared 1 base from V and 5 bases from J, leaving 15 bases between. CDR1 is MGHRA and CDR2 is YSYEKL in the germline V gene. The length of the CDR3 is 15 residues. CDR3 DNA sequence: TGCGCCAGCAGCCAAGGTCAGGGGGGCCGGGACGAGCAGTACTTC. It translates to CASSQGQGGRDEQYF.

V is TRBV28 and J is TRBJ1-5; 9 bases line up with TRBD1. This CDR3 has 15 residues. The germline gives CDR1 MDHEN, CDR2 SYDVKM. Germline trimming cut 5 bases from V and 7 bases from J; bases unmatched to any gene: 9. CDR3 DNA: TGTGCCAGCAGTCCCCCACAGGGGGCTCGGCAGCCCCAGCATTTT. Translation gives CASSPPQGARQPQHF.

This clone was detected a few times. This chain links TRBV27 with TRBJ1-5, with 9 bases aligning to TRBD1. This CDR3 contains 16 residues. Looked up from germline, CDR1 is MNHEY and CDR2 is SMNVEV (reference sequence). V shed 1 base, J shed 6 bases, and the junction held 7 bases outside the gene matches. The CDR3: CASSLLTGQGPQPQHF. In DNA form, the CDR3 reads TGTGCCAGCAGTTTATTGACGGGACAGGGACCTCAGCCCCAGCATTTT.

The chain uses TRBV6-6 and TRBJ1-6, with TRBD1 identical over 8 bases. CDR3 length: 14 amino acids. J gave up 13 bases and V 7 bases, and 12 bases lay outside the gene matches. Germline values: CDR1 MNHNY, CDR2 SVGAGI (reference sequence). Here the CDR3 reads CASNTGTGSSPLHF. The CDR3 region has the DNA TGTGCCAGCAACACCGGGACAGGTTCTTCGCCCCTCCACTTT.

The CDR3 nucleotides read TGTGCCAGTAGTATATCCGGGACTAGTCGCGAGACCCAGTACTTC. This encodes CASSISGTSRETQYF. The V and J genes are TRBV19 and TRBJ2-5; 8 bases are shared with TRBD2. V lost 2 bases to trimming and J lost 5 bases; unmatched junction nucleotides: 7. CDR1 is LNHDA and CDR2 is SQIVND in the germline V gene (reference sequence). This CDR3 is 15 amino acids long.

The chain combines TRBV5-1 with TRBJ2-7; D is perhaps TRBD1 (5 bases). Trimming removed 0 bases from V and 4 bases from J, with 17 bases in between. Germline CDR1 is SGHRS and CDR2 is YFSETQ. The CDR3 is 16 residues long. This CDR3 reads CASSLGVGALEYEQYF. CDR3 sequence (DNA): TGCGCCAGCAGCTTGGGAGTAGGGGCCCTTGAATACGAGCAGTACTTC.

The J gene is TRBJ1-2, the V gene TRBV30, with D unclear. Deletions cut 5 bases from V and 9 bases from J, with 10 bases between. Germline V gene lookup returns CDR1 GTSNPN and CDR2 SVGIG (reference sequence). This CDR3 comprises 10 residues. The CDR3 bases are TGTGCCTGGGGCCCCCCGAGCTACACCTTC. This codes for CAWGPPSYTF.

The genes are TRBV19 and TRBJ1-1; D remains unclear. Germline CDR1 LNHDA, CDR2 SQIVND (reference sequence). The V and J ends lost 7 bases and 3 bases respectively, with 15 bases between them. The CDR3 covers 14 residues. The CDR3 loop reads CASKDWARDTEAFF. The CDR3 DNA reads as TGTGCCAGTAAAGACTGGGCAAGGGACACTGAAGCTTTCTTT.